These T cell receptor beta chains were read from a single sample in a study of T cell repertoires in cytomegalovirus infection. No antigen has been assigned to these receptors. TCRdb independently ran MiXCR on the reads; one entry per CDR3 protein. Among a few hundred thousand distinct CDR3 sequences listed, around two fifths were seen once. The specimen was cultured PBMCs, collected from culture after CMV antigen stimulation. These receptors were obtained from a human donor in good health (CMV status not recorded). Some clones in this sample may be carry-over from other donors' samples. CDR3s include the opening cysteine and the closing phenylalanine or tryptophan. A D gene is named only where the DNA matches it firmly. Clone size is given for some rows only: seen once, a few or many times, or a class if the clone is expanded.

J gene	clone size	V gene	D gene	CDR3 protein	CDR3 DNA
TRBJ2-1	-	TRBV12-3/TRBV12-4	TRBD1	CASSLRPGQGHNEQFF	TGTGCCAGCAGTTTAAGACCGGGACAGGGGCACAATGAGCAGTTCTTC
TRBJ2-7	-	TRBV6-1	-	CASSEDLSRREQYF	TGTGCCAGCAGTGAAGATCTTAGTAGGCGCGAGCAGTACTTC
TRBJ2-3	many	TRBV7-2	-	CASSLSPVTDTQYF	TGTGCCAGCAGCTTATCGCCAGTCACAGATACGCAGTATTTT
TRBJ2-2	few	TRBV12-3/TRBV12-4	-	CASSLIQVAGELFF	TGTGCCAGCAGCCTAATTCAGGTGGCCGGGGAGCTGTTTTTT
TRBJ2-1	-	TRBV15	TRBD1	CATSLTYRGIEYNEQFF	TGTGCCACCAGCCTTACATACAGGGGAATAGAGTACAATGAGCAGTTCTTC
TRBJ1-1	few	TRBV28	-	CASSLLRTEAFF	TGTGCCAGCAGTTTATTGCGCACTGAAGCTTTCTTT
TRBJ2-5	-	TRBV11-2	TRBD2	CASSLGASGSGQETQYF	TGTGCCAGCAGCTTAGGTGCTAGCGGGAGCGGGCAAGAGACCCAGTACTTC
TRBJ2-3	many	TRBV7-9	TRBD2	CASSSTSGRSDTQYF	TGTGCCAGCAGCTCGACTAGCGGGAGATCAGATACGCAGTATTTT
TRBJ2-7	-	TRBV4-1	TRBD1	CASSPRDSHVGLLVYEQYF	TGCGCCAGCAGCCCCCGGGACAGTCACGTTGGCCTTCTAGTGTACGAGCAGTACTTC
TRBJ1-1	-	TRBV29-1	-	CSVQGEGTEAFF	TGCAGCGTTCAAGGCGAAGGGACTGAAGCTTTCTTT
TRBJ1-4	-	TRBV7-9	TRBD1	CASSTGTGDEKLFF	TGTGCCAGCAGCACTGGGACAGGAGATGAAAAACTGTTTTTT
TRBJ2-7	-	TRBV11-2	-	CASSYEGGYEQYF	TGTGCCAGCAGCTACGAGGGTGGCTACGAGCAGTACTTC
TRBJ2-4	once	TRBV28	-	CASSPSGGLAKNIQYF	TGTGCCAGCAGTCCCTCCGGGGGACTAGCCAAAAACATTCAGTACTTC
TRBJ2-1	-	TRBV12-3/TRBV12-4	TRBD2	CASTPGLVNEQFF	TGTGCCAGCACCCCGGGACTAGTAAATGAGCAGTTCTTC
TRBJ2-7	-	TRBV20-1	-	CSARQGIIYEQYF	TGCAGTGCTAGACAGGGGATCATTTACGAGCAGTACTTC
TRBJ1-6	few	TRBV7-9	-	CASSLGPSGYLNSPLHF	TGTGCCAGCAGCTTAGGGCCCTCGGGGTATTTGAATTCACCCCTCCACTTT
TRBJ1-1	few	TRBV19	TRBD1	CASTGTGPRTEAFF	TGTGCCAGTACCGGGACAGGGCCACGCACTGAAGCTTTCTTT
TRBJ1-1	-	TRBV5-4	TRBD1	CASSPRQGPNTEAFF	TGTGCCAGCAGCCCCAGACAGGGACCAAACACTGAAGCTTTCTTT
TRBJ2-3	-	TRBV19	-	CASSGVSGVDTQYF	TGTGCCAGTAGCGGGGTTTCGGGGGTTGATACGCAGTATTTT
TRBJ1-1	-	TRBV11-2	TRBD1	CASSRTGGNTEAFF	TGTGCCAGCAGCCGGACAGGGGGGAACACTGAAGCTTTCTTT
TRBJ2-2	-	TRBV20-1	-	CSADSGLNTGELFF	TGCAGTGCTGATAGCGGTTTGAACACCGGGGAGCTGTTTTTT
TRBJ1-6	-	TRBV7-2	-	CASSLRQDSPLHF	TGTGCCAGCAGCCTAAGACAAGATTCACCCCTCCACTTT